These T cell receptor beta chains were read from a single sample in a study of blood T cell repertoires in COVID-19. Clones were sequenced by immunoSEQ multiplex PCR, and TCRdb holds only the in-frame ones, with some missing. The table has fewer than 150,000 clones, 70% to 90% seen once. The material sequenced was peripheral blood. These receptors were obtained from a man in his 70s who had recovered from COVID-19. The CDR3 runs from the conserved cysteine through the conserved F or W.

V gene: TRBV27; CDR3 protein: CASSRGQGGGYTF
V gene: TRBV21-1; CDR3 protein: CASSRTLGAGDTGELFF
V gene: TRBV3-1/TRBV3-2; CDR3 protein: CASSDGTLYGYTF
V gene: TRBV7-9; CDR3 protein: CASSLASGTGTGHTF
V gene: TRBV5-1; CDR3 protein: CASSLVETGIRVEAFF
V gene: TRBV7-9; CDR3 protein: CASSSGRGNGELFF
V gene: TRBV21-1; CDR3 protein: CASSKGTGPRGWDEQFF
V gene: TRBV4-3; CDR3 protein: CASSQGLGQGNQPQHF
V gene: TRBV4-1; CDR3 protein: CASSQGVTDTQYF
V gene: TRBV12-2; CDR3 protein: CASRPRLAGDTDTQYF
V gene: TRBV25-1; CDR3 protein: CASSVTGGRNTEAFF
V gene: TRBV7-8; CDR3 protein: CASSLNPSQSNEQFF
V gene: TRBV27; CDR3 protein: CASSKTSGRETYEQYF
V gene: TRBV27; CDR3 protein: CASSSLSGSSYNEQFF
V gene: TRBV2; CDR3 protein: CASRTQGPEAFF
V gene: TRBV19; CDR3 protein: CASSMVTAGNYGYTF
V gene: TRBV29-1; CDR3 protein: CSPKGTSGIGSEQFF
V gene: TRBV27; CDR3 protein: CASSLRPQGVVNTEAFF
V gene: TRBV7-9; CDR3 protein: CASSPFMNTEAFF
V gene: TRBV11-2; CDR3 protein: CASSFSSRSGISYNEQFF
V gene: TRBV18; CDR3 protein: CASSPGQGGTALHF
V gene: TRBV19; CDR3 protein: CASKSGRAQGETQYF